The subject of this entry is one TCR beta chain. This entry is derived from a study of blood T cell repertoires in COVID-19. Study overall: Some COVID-19 samples were acute and others convalescent; all came from the United States, Italy and Spain. T cells, B-cell-depleted T cells, or PBMCs supplied cDNA or gDNA.

Original methodology: Amplified reference gene primers provided the basis for estimating nucleated cell counts. Only in-frame clones appear in the TCRdb table, and some are missing; sequencing was by immunoSEQ multiplex PCR. From that table come the V and J calls and clone size; the DNA was used to work out D and trimming. The profile shows tens of thousands of clones, around 86% of them singletons. Trimming took 3 bases from V and 8 from J, leaving 16 bases between them. The germline CDR1 and CDR2 sequences are ENHRY and SYGVKD. This CDR3 is built from 14 residues. J is TRBJ2-5 and V is TRBV10-3; D unclear. The material sequenced was peripheral blood. The TCR was taken from a middle-aged man with active COVID-19. The CDR3 DNA is TGTGCCATCAGTGATTCTAGTAGGCAAACAACCCAGTACTTC. It specifies CAISDSSRQTTQYF.